Following are 15 T cell receptor beta chains from one sample sequenced in a study of memory CD4+ T cells and cytomegalovirus serostatus. The sort gate was single viable CD3+CD4+CD8-CD45RO+ cells for memory CD4+ T cells. Clones were read by immunoSEQ multiplex PCR, and TCRdb kept only the in-frame ones, dropping some. The sample gives 45,000 to 60,000 clones, approximately 74% of which show up once; about 1.1% is in the top ten. The sample consisted of memory CD4+ T cells from blood. The origin of the receptors is an adult in good health and CMV-seropositive.

This clone showed up just a few times. The chain joins TRBV9 to TRBJ1-2; the D is unclear. Germline V CDR1 and CDR2: SGDLS, YYNGEE. This CDR3 has 12 amino acids. The V end was cut by 7 bases, the J end by 2 bases, with 9 bases between. CDR3 region: CASAPDNYGYTF. The CDR3 coding sequence is TGTGCCAGCGCCCCGGACAACTATGGCTACACCTTC.

This clone appeared a few times. The V call is TRBV18, the J call TRBJ1-6; TRBD1 matches 8 bases. The CDR3 runs 16 residues. V was pared by 2 bases and J by 11 bases, with 11 bases of the junction left unmatched. From germline, CDR1 is KGHSH and CDR2 LQKENI. In DNA form, the CDR3 reads TGTGCCAGCTCACCAATGTCAGGGGGCCAAACGGCACCCCTCCACTTT. Its translation is CASSPMSGGQTAPLHF. The full variable domain, its missing parts supplied by reference TRBV18 and TRBJ1-6, is NAGVMQNPRHLVRRRGQEARLRCSPMKGHSHVYWYRQLPEEGLKFMVYLQKENIIDESGMPKERFSAEFPKEGPSILRIQQVVRGDSAAYFCASSPMSGGQTAPLHFGNGTRLTVT.

The CDR3 spells CASSYRGTGGQPQHF. CDR3 bases: TGTGCCAGCAGTTACAGGGGGACAGGGGGTCAGCCCCAGCATTTT. The V call is TRBV6-5, the J call TRBJ1-5, with TRBD1 matching over 11 bases. The CDR3 totals 15 residues. The trim removed 2 bases at V and 6 bases at J, leaving 3 bases unmatched. Germline V lookup: CDR1 MNHEY, CDR2 SVGAGI.

CDR3 protein: CASSRTDTGELFF. The CDR3 coding sequence is TGTGCCAGTAGTAGAACAGACACCGGGGAGCTGTTTTTT. The J gene is TRBJ2-2, the V gene TRBV19, with D unclear. Germline CDR1 reads LNHDA; CDR2 reads SQIVND (reference sequence). V was pared by 4 bases and J by 3 bases, with 6 bases between. This CDR3 region has 13 residues.

This chain connects TRBV28 to TRBJ2-5, with TRBD1 identical over 9 bases. The end of the DNA fits TRBJ2-7 better, so the J call may be wrong. The germline V gene has CDR1 MDHEN and CDR2 SYDVKM. This CDR3 has 14 residues. CDR3 sequence (DNA): TGTGCCAGCCTGGGCCGGGACAGGGCCCACGAGCAGTACTTC. This translates into CASLGRDRAHEQYF.

In its sample, this clone is large (0.1 to 1%). This rearrangement joins TRBV4-2 to TRBJ1-6; D gene unclear. This CDR3 is 15 amino acids long. V was shortened by 0 bases and J by 10 bases, with 13 bases between the two germline ends. Germline V gene data show CDR1 as LGHNA and CDR2 as YNFKEQ. The CDR3, as DNA: TGTGCCAGCAGCCAAGATGAGGGAACAAGGTCACCCCTCCACTTT. This sequence encodes CASSQDEGTRSPLHF.

This clone was recorded once. The rearrangement joins TRBV5-6 to TRBJ1-3; unclear D gene. Trimming cost V 8 bases and J 1 base, with 16 bases left between them. CDR3 length equals 15 residues. Germline-derived CDR1 and CDR2 are SGHDT and YYEEEE. The CDR3 DNA follows: TGTGCCAGTCTCGCACGGGGAGAATCTGGAAACACCATATATTTT. This codes for CASLARGESGNTIYF. Supplemented by reference TRBV5-6 and TRBJ1-3, the full variable domain reads DAGVTQSPTHLIKTRGQQVTLRCSPKSGHDTVSWYQQALGQGPQFIFQYYEEEERQRGNFPDRFSGHQFPNYSSELNVNALLLGDSALYLCASLARGESGNTIYFGEGSWLTVV.

This clone was counted once. The chain links TRBV21-1 to TRBJ2-7; the D call of TRBD2 is as the table states it, not checked on the DNA. TRBV21-1 is a pseudogene locus. This CDR3 region has 17 residues. The CDR3 sequence: CASRQDKRGASSYEQYF. The CDR3 nucleotides are TGTGCCAGCCGGCAGGACAAGCGGGGGGCTTCTTCCTACGAGCAGTACTTC.

The V call is TRBV10-2, the J call TRBJ2-3; 8 nucleotides agree with TRBD1. This CDR3 spans 13 amino acids. The V and J ends lost 7 bases and 6 bases, in that order; junction bases with no gene match: 6. CDR1 and CDR2 (germline): WSHSY, SAAADI. CDR3 protein: CASIGQGWDTQYF. CDR3 nucleotide sequence: TGCGCCAGCATAGGACAGGGCTGGGATACGCAGTATTTT.

The V call is TRBV5-6, the J call TRBJ1-1; D is unclear. Trimming left V 0 bases short and J 5 bases short, with 8 bases between. The CDR3 runs 13 residues. CDR1 and CDR2 (germline): SGHDT, YYEEEE. The CDR3 DNA is TGTGCCAGCAGCTTGGTGTCGACAACTGAAGCTTTCTTT. Encoded protein: CASSLVSTTEAFF.

The rearrangement joins TRBV2 to TRBJ1-3, with 7 bases identical to TRBD1. The V gene's germline CDR1 is SNHLY and CDR2 FYNNEI. This CDR3 is built from 15 residues. Unmatched junction bases numbered 3, after V lost 4 bases and J lost 0 bases. The CDR3 loop is CASSGGQSSGNTIYF. The DNA for the CDR3 is TGTGCCAGCAGTGGGGGACAGAGCTCTGGAAACACCATATATTTT.

The rearrangement uses TRBV7-2 and TRBJ1-5; TRBD1 is a possible D gene (6 bases). CDR3 size: 14 residues. V dropped 7 bases and J dropped 5 bases, with 15 bases sitting between them. Germline CDR1 and CDR2: SGHTA and FQGNSA. This CDR3 reads CASTETGRDQPQHF. The CDR3 bases are TGTGCCAGCACCGAAACAGGGAGGGATCAGCCCCAGCATTTT.

This clone showed up just a few times. This chain uses TRBV5-1 with TRBJ2-5; D may match TRBD1 or TRBD2 (5 bases each). The V end was cut by 3 bases, the J end by 2 bases, with 14 bases between. Germline CDR1 and CDR2: SGHRS and YFSETQ. The CDR3 is made up of 15 amino acids. The CDR3 DNA follows: TGCGCCAGCAGCTCAGGTCGGGACCAGCAAGAGACCCAGTACTTC. Residues: CASSSGRDQQETQYF.

The gene calls are TRBV14 and TRBJ2-7; 8 bases line up with TRBD1. This CDR3 comprises 16 residues. The V segment lost 3 bases and the J segment 3 bases; nucleotides outside the gene matches: 10. Germline V gene sequence: CDR1 SGHDN, CDR2 FVKESK. The CDR3 DNA follows: TGTGCCAGCAGCCATACTTTAGACAGGGGATACTACGAGCAGTACTTC. As protein: CASSHTLDRGYYEQYF.

The chain recombines TRBV4-2 with TRBJ2-5; maybe TRBD2 (5 bases). Per the germline V gene, CDR1 is LGHNA and CDR2 is YNFKEQ. V was clipped by 0 bases and J by 2 bases, with 10 bases between them. The length of the CDR3 is 15 residues. In DNA form, the CDR3 reads TGTGCCAGCAGCCAAGATTCCGGGGAGCAAGAGACCCAGTACTTC. As protein: CASSQDSGEQETQYF.